A single TCR beta chain is shown here with its context. Its antigen is not yet known. No clone much larger than this one lies a single base away; base qualities are absent. The data stem from a study of cytomegalovirus exposure and HLA in healthy donors (TCRdb year 2017). Background for the entire study: A later analysis indicated that the 95 to 150 validation repertoires were generated on the platform also employed for the roughly 730 repertoires of the first cohort. The study aimed to test whether signatures of past pathogen exposure could be identified by cataloging public T cell receptors. Along with the 666-subject first cohort, a separate validation cohort of about 110 different subjects was used. To predict cytomegalovirus infection status, the study brought together high-throughput TCR immunosequencing, statistical association of individual TCRs with disease status, and machine learning.

V is reduced by 2 bases and J by 3 bases, leaving a spacing of 11 bases between them. From the cysteine up to the phenylalanine, the CDR3 has a length of 15 residues. The read is trimmed to its CDR3 DNA, 45 bases read in frame from base 1. Via the germline V gene (reference sequence), CDR1 is MNHNY and CDR2 SVGAGI. The study at large found these results: Most TCR sequences were seen in very few donors, while some public TCRs were found in many individuals. In a later analysis, TCRs clustered in the first cohort were found to also tend to co-occur in the 130 or so validation repertoires, with approximately 94% of cluster scores above 0. A later analysis had no HLA typing for the validation cohort, so co-occurrence there was scored across all 120 repertoires. It was suggested by the authors that the approach could potentially be generalized to other disease states and immunological phenotypes. A few of the identified cytomegalovirus-associated TCR beta chains were confirmed in vitro to be specific for cytomegalovirus antigens. The study gave a list of 150 to 200 TCR beta chains associated with cytomegalovirus. The classifier was reported to diagnose cytomegalovirus status with high specificity and sensitivity in both the original and validation cohorts.

The library came from the immunoSEQ multiplex PCR assay. The authors' pipeline ran thus. A statistical classification framework was built to diagnose cytomegalovirus status from the catalog of TCR beta chain sequences. As stored in TCRdb, this immuneACCESS dataset retains in-frame rearrangements with V and J assigned. A fraction of the clones does not appear; measured against another copy, unresolved V genes explain less than half of the discrepancy, and the remainder lacks a known reason. V and J calls and clone size are as listed in that table; D and trimming were resolved from the DNA. Within this sample are about 150,000 clones, with about 91% of them counted one time only. Less than 5.5% of the sample comes from the top ten. Separate from the approximately 700-subject first cohort, the validation cohort of 120 subjects was the group to which the donors belonged.

This sequence originates from a man younger than 35 in good health and CMV-seropositive. Recombination connected TRBV6-6 to TRBJ1-5; the D gene is not confidently resolved. Sequencing was done on a sample of PBMCs. The CDR3 protein: CASSYLAQINQPQHF. In nucleotide form, the sequence is TGTGCCAGCAGTTACCTCGCACAGATCAATCAGCCCCAGCATTTT.